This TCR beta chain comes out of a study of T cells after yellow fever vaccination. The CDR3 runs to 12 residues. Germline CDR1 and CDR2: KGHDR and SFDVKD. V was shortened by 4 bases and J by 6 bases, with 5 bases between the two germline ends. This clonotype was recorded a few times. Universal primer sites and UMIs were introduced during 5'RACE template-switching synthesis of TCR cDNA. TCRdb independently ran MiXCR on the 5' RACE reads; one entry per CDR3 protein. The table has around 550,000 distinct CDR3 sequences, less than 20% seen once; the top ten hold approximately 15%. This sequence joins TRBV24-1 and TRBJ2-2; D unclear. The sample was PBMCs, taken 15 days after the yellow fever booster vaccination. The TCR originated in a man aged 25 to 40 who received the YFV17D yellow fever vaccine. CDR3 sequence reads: CATSDGPGELFF. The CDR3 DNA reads TGTGCCACCAGTGACGGCCCCGGGGAGCTGTTTTTT.